The 26 T cell receptor beta chains below were found in one sample sequenced in a study of blood T cell repertoires in COVID-19. Produced via immunoSEQ multiplex PCR; TCRdb's table is partial and in-frame only. The table records 250,000 or so clones, roughly 90% of them present only once. The sample comprised PBMCs or T cells enriched from blood (not recorded which). These receptors came from a man between 40 and 49 years old who had been exposed to COVID-19.

This chain joins TRBV11-2 and TRBJ2-7; 8 bases line up with TRBD1. With V trimmed by 5 bases and J by 6 bases, 3 bases remained unmatched. Germline V gene sequence: CDR1 SGHAT, CDR2 FQNNGV. This CDR3 is built from 12 residues. CDR3 nucleotide sequence: TGTGCCAGCAGCAAGGACAGGGTCGAGCAGTACTTC. Translating it yields CASSKDRVEQYF.

The chain recombines TRBV5-1 with TRBJ2-3, with D perhaps matching TRBD2 (6 bases). The germline CDR1 and CDR2 sequences are SGHRS and YFSETQ. Between the trimmed V and J ends, which lost 0 bases and 3 bases, there was a span of 8 bases. This CDR3 region has 14 residues. The CDR3 protein is CASSLVRETDTQYF. The CDR3 nucleotides are TGCGCCAGCAGCTTGGTGCGGGAAACAGATACGCAGTATTTT.

The rearrangement uses TRBV5-6 and TRBJ1-2, with a weak D call TRBD1 (5 bases). CDR3 length equals 15 residues. Trimming shortened V by 3 bases and J by 4 bases, and 16 bases separated the two germline ends. The germline gives CDR1 SGHDT, CDR2 YYEEEE. This CDR3 reads CASSWVQARVYGYTF. CDR3 DNA sequence: TGTGCCAGCAGCTGGGTACAGGCGCGCGTCTATGGCTACACCTTC.

The CDR3 DNA reads as TGTGCCAGCAGTACAGGGGTTCGGGAGACCCAGTACTTC. Translating it yields CASSTGVRETQYF. The chain carries TRBV27 and TRBJ2-5; 7 bases align to TRBD1. After removal of 5 bases from V and 5 bases from J, the junction contained 5 bases not matched to a gene. CDR3 length: 13 residues. Germline V gives CDR1 MNHEY, CDR2 SMNVEV (reference sequence).

The chain combines TRBV5-1 with TRBJ2-7, with TRBD2 matching 8 bases. Germline CDR1 reads SGHRS; CDR2 reads YFSETQ. Trimming cost V 3 bases and J 3 bases; bases outside gene matches: 5. The CDR3 sequence is 14 residues long. The CDR3, as DNA: TGCGCCAGCAGCTCGACTAGCGCAGACTACGAGCAGTACTTC. Amino acids: CASSSTSADYEQYF.

V and J are TRBV2 and TRBJ1-2, with D possibly TRBD1 on 5 matching bases. Germline V gene sequence: CDR1 SNHLY, CDR2 FYNNEI. The V and J ends lost 4 bases and 8 bases respectively, with 11 bases between them. CDR3 length equals 12 residues. CDR3 sequence (DNA): TGTGCCAGCAGTGCCCGGGGGGTCGGCTACACCTTC. This codes for CASSARGVGYTF. The whole variable domain, filled in from reference TRBV2 and TRBJ1-2, reads EPEVTQTPSHQVTQMGQEVILRCVPISNHLYFYWYRQILGQKVEFLVSFYNNEISEKSEIFDDQFSVERPDGSNFTLKIRSTKLEDSAMYFCASSARGVGYTFGSGTRLTVV.

The rearrangement joins TRBV9 to TRBJ1-5, with D unresolved. This CDR3 has 14 residues. Deletions cut 1 base from V and 0 bases from J, with 5 bases between. The V gene's germline CDR1 is SGDLS and CDR2 YYNGEE. The CDR3 is CASSVPNSNQPQHF. The CDR3 DNA is TGTGCCAGCAGCGTACCTAATAGCAATCAGCCCCAGCATTTT.

This sequence joins TRBV4-2 and TRBJ1-1; D gene uncertain. V gave up 0 bases and J gave up 8 bases, with 7 bases separating them. CDR3 size: 12 residues. Germline V lookup: CDR1 LGHNA, CDR2 YNFKEQ. CDR3 sequence reads: CASSQDRLEAFF. The CDR3, as DNA: TGTGCCAGCAGCCAAGATCGGTTAGAAGCTTTCTTT.

The V call is TRBV11-2, the J call TRBJ2-5; 7 positions match TRBD1. Trimming removed 3 bases from V and 0 bases from J; junction bases left unmatched: 4. The CDR3 extends over 15 amino acids. The germline gives CDR1 SGHAT, CDR2 FQNNGV. This chain's CDR3 is CASSFQTGNQETQYF. The CDR3 DNA reads TGTGCCAGCAGCTTTCAGACAGGGAACCAAGAGACCCAGTACTTC. Using reference TRBV11-2 and TRBJ2-5 for the parts outside the CDR3, the full variable domain is EAGVAQSPRYKIIEKRQSVAFWCNPISGHATLYWYQQILGQGPKLLIQFQNNGVVDDSQLPKDRFSAERLKGVDSTLKIQPAKLEDSAVYLCASSFQTGNQETQYFGPGTRLLVL.

J is TRBJ1-1 and V is TRBV5-6; perhaps TRBD1 as D (6 bases). Germline loops: CDR1 SGHDT, CDR2 YYEEEE. Trimming cost V 1 base and J 0 bases, with 10 bases left between them. The CDR3 runs 15 residues. Here the CDR3 reads CASSLRQVLNTEAFF. CDR3 sequence (DNA): TGTGCCAGCAGCTTGAGACAGGTGTTGAACACTGAAGCTTTCTTT.

V usage is TRBV21-1 and J usage is TRBJ1-3; the D call of TRBD1 is as the table states it, not checked on the DNA. TRBV21-1 is reported as a pseudogene. This CDR3 contains 13 residues. The DNA of the CDR3 is TGTGCCAGCAGCAGGCCAGCTGGAAACACCATATATTTT. Protein sequence: CASSRPAGNTIYF.

The chain couples TRBV27 to TRBJ2-1, with 12 bases aligning to TRBD2. Germline CDR1 reads MNHEY; CDR2 reads SMNVEV (reference sequence). The CDR3 sequence is 15 residues long. J lost 9 bases, V lost 3 bases, and 6 bases had no gene match. CDR3 nucleotide sequence: TGTGCCAGCAGTTTCGCTAGCGGGAGGGCCGGTGAGCAGTTCTTC. Its translation: CASSFASGRAGEQFF.

Here the CDR3 DNA reads TGTGCCAGCAGTCAGGGAGGTTTTGGGGAGACCCAGTACTTC. Its protein product is CASSQGGFGETQYF. This chain uses TRBV11-3 with TRBJ2-5; weak D call: TRBD2 (6 bases). CDR3 length: 14 amino acids. CDR1 and CDR2 (germline): SGHNT, YENEEA. V was clipped by 6 bases and J by 5 bases, with 16 bases between them.

The rearrangement links TRBV9 to TRBJ2-1; 7 bases are shared with TRBD1. This CDR3 has 14 amino acids. Germline CDR1 is SGDLS and CDR2 is YYNGEE. V lost 3 bases and J lost 4; bases outside the gene matches: 4. The CDR3 DNA is TGTGCCAGCAGCGCGGGGACAGCTTACAATGAGCAGTTCTTC. Protein product: CASSAGTAYNEQFF. Full variable domain (outside the CDR3, taken from reference TRBV9 and TRBJ2-1): DSGVTQTPKHLITATGQRVTLRCSPRSGDLSVYWYQQSLDQGLQFLIQYYNGEERAKGNILERFSAQQFPDLHSELNLSSLELGDSALYFCASSAGTAYNEQFFGPGTRLTVL.

This chain joins TRBV21-1 and TRBJ2-7; TRBD2, the D gene given by the table, was not confirmed from the DNA. TRBV21-1 is an annotated pseudogene. The CDR3 runs to 17 residues. The chain's CDR3 is CASSKKVGRSSLQEQYF. In DNA form, the CDR3 reads TGTGCCAGCAGCAAAAAGGTCGGGAGGTCGTCTCTGCAGGAGCAGTACTTC.

The chain uses TRBV5-1 and TRBJ2-7; the D is unclear. The CDR3 contains 12 residues. The germline V gene encodes CDR1 SGHRS and CDR2 YFSETQ. The V gene lost 1 base and the J gene lost 9 bases, with 11 bases spanning the gap. The CDR3: CASSLPGIGQYF. The CDR3 DNA reads TGCGCCAGCAGCTTGCCGGGTATCGGGCAGTACTTC. Combining the CDR3 with reference TRBV5-1 and TRBJ2-7 gives the whole variable domain KAGVTQTPRYLIKTRGQQVTLSCSPISGHRSVSWYQQTPGQGLQFLFEYFSETQRNKGNFPGRFSGRQFSNSRSEMNVSTLELGDSALYLCASSLPGIGQYFGPGTRLTVT.

The rearrangement uses TRBV5-4 and TRBJ1-2, with 9 bases that match TRBD1. Germline CDR1 is SGHNT and CDR2 is YYREEE (reference sequence). CDR3 length equals 14 residues. V gave up 2 bases and J gave up 7 bases; unmatched junction bases: 6. This CDR3 is CASSFDRGIGGYTF. CDR3 bases: TGTGCCAGCAGCTTTGACAGGGGGATCGGTGGCTACACCTTC. Based on the CDR3 plus reference TRBV5-4 and TRBJ1-2, the full variable domain is ETGVTQSPTHLIKTRGQQVTLRCSSQSGHNTVSWYQQALGQGPQFIFQYYREEENGRGNFPPRFSGLQFPNYSSELNVNALELDDSALYLCASSFDRGIGGYTFGSGTRLTVV.

V is TRBV19 and J is TRBJ1-3, with a tentative D call TRBD1 (5 bases). CDR3 size: 14 residues. V dropped 5 bases and J dropped 0 bases, with 8 bases sitting between them. Germline V CDR1 and CDR2: LNHDA, SQIVND (reference sequence). The CDR3 region is CASSWGGSGNTIYF. For the CDR3, the DNA is TGTGCCAGTAGTTGGGGCGGCTCTGGAAACACCATATATTTT.

The chain combines TRBV28 with TRBJ1-5, with D perhaps matching TRBD1 (5 bases). Germline V gene data show CDR1 as MDHEN and CDR2 as SYDVKM. The germline V and J ends were trimmed by 7 bases and 0 bases, with 16 bases remaining between them. The CDR3 contains 16 residues. CDR3 protein: CASTTDTYYSNQPQHF. The DNA of the CDR3 is TGTGCCAGCACCACGGACACCTACTATAGCAATCAGCCCCAGCATTTT. The entire variable domain, with the rest obtained from reference TRBV28 and TRBJ1-5, is as follows: DVKVTQSSRYLVKRTGEKVFLECVQDMDHENMFWYRQDPGLGLRLIYFSYDVKMKEKGDIPEGYSVSREKKERFSLILESASTNQTSMYLCASTTDTYYSNQPQHFGDGTRLSIL.

This clone was counted once. The gene calls are TRBV27 and TRBJ2-7; 12 bases match TRBD1. J lost 6 bases, V lost 4 bases, and 7 bases had no gene match. The CDR3 sequence is 15 residues long. CDR1 and CDR2 (germline): MNHEY, SMNVEV (reference sequence). As DNA, the CDR3 is TGTGCCAGCAGTTGGGGACAGGGGGCATCGCCCGAGCAGTACTTC. Its protein is CASSWGQGASPEQYF.

This chain joins TRBV9 and TRBJ1-4, with D hard to call. The V and J ends lost 0 bases and 6 bases respectively, with 6 bases between them. Germline V gene lookup returns CDR1 SGDLS and CDR2 YYNGEE. This CDR3 has 13 residues. The CDR3 bases are TGTGCCAGCAGCGTAGGGCAGGATGAAAAACTGTTTTTT. This gives the protein CASSVGQDEKLFF.

The chain has TRBV18 and TRBJ2-7; 8 bases are shared with TRBD1. J was trimmed by 5 bases and V by 6 bases; bases with no gene match: 3. Looked up from germline, CDR1 is KGHSH and CDR2 is LQKENI. This CDR3 has 12 amino acids. CDR3 sequence (DNA): TGTGCCAGCTCCCACAGGGGGGACGAGCAGTACTTC. Residues: CASSHRGDEQYF. The full variable domain, with the rest looked up from reference TRBV18 and TRBJ2-7, is NAGVMQNPRHLVRRRGQEARLRCSPMKGHSHVYWYRQLPEEGLKFMVYLQKENIIDESGMPKERFSAEFPKEGPSILRIQQVVRGDSAAYFCASSHRGDEQYFGPGTRLTVT.

J is TRBJ1-1 and V is TRBV27; 10 nucleotides align to TRBD1. The germline gives CDR1 MNHEY, CDR2 SMNVEV (reference sequence). With V trimmed by 6 bases and J by 4 bases, 8 bases remained unmatched. The CDR3 is 15 residues long. The CDR3 DNA reads as TGTGCCAGCAGGAAGGTCGGACAGGGGGGCACTGAAGCTTTCTTT. Its protein is CASRKVGQGGTEAFF.

The chain recombines TRBV11-3 with TRBJ2-7; 7 positions agree with TRBD1. CDR3 length: 15 residues. Germline CDR1 reads SGHNT; CDR2 reads YENEEA. J was trimmed by 3 bases and V by 6 bases; bases with no gene match: 11. The CDR3 here is CASRLGDSPYYEQYF. Written as DNA, the CDR3 is TGTGCCAGCAGACTTGGGGACAGTCCTTACTACGAGCAGTACTTC.

V and J are TRBV7-2 and TRBJ1-4, with TRBD1 as a possible D gene (5 bases). Germline V gene lookup returns CDR1 SGHTA and CDR2 FQGNSA. The ends were cut back, 5 bases at V and 6 bases at J, with 10 bases in the middle. The CDR3 extends over 13 amino acids. The CDR3 sequence is CASSRRDYEKLFF. In DNA form, the CDR3 reads TGTGCCAGCAGCCGCCGGGACTATGAAAAACTGTTTTTT.

This clone was recorded once. The J gene is TRBJ2-3, the V gene TRBV19, with TRBD2 identical over 11 bases. Germline CDR1 and CDR2: LNHDA and SQIVND (reference sequence). This CDR3 is built from 17 residues. Trimming cost V 2 bases and J 0 bases; bases outside gene matches: 4. The CDR3 spells CASSIILAGGSTDTQYF. The CDR3 bases are TGTGCCAGTAGTATAATCCTAGCGGGAGGCAGCACAGATACGCAGTATTTT.